This entry features one T cell receptor beta chain sequence. Its specificity is not known. The time point was: recipient sample about 28 days before transplant, after cytoreduction. Profiled with immunoSEQ multiplex PCR; TCRdb holds only in-frame clones, not every one. The repertoire holds some 30,000 clones, with about 80% as singletons. The CDR3 is 13 residues long. CDR1 and CDR2 (germline): ENHRY, SYGVKD. Trimming removed 0 bases at V and 4 bases at J, with 4 bases between. This specimen comes from a study of T cell clonotyping in hematopoietic cell transplantation. General study findings and limits: Graft donor and pretransplant recipient Inverse Simpson Index values predicted broader posttransplant TCR diversity. Few recipient clonotypes overlapped donors; over 95% were de novo at given depth.

Sequencing was performed on peripheral blood mononuclear cells, taken before stem cell transplant. The source is a woman between 25 and 40 years old with chronic myeloid leukemia. Some clones in this sample may be carry-over from other donors' samples. This rearrangement joins TRBV10-3 to TRBJ1-5; D ambiguous. CDR3 region: CAISESQNQPQHF. CDR3 nucleotide sequence: TGTGCCATCAGTGAGTCCCAGAATCAGCCCCAGCATTTT.